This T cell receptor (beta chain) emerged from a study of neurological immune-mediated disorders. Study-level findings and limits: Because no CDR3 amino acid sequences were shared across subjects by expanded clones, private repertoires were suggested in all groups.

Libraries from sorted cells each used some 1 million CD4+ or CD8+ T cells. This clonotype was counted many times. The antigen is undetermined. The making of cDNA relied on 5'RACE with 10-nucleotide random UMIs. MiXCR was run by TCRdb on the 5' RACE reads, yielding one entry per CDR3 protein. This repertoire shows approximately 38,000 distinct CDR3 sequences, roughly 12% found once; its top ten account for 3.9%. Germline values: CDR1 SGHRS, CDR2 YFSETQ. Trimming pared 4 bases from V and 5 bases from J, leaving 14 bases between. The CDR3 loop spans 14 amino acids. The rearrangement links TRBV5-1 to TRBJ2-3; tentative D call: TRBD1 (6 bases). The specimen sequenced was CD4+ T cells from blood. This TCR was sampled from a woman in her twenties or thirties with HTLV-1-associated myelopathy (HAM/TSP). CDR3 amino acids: CASSPSQGRDTQYF. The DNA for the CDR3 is TGCGCCAGCAGCCCAAGTCAGGGGCGAGATACGCAGTATTTT.